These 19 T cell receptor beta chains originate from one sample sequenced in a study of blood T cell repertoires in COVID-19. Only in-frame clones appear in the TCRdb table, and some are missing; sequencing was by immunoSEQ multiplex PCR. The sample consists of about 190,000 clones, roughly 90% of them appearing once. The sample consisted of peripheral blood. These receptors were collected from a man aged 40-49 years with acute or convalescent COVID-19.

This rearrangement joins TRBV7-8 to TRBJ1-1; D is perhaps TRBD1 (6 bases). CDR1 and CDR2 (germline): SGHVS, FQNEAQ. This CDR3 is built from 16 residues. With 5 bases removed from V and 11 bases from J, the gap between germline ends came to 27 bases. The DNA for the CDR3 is TGTGCCAGCAGCAACCTCCGGGACATACTTATCTACGGGGCTTTCTTT. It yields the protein CASSNLRDILIYGAFF.

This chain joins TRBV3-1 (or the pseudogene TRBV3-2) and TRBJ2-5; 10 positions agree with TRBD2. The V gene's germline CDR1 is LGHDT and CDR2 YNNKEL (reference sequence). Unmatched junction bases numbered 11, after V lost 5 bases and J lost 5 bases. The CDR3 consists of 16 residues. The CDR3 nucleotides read TGTGCCAGCAGCTCCAAGGTACTAGCGGGGTTCGAGACCCAGTACTTC. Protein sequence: CASSSKVLAGFETQYF.

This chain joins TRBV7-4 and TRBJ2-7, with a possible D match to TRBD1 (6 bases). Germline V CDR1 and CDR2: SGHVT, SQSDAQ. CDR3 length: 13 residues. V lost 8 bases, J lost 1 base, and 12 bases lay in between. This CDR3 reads CASAGTPSYEQYF. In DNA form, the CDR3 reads TGTGCCAGCGCCGGGACACCGTCCTACGAGCAGTACTTC.

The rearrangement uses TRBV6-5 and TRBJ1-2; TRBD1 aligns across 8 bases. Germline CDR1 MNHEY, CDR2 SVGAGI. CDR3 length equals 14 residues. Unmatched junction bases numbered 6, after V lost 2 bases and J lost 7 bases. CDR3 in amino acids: CASSYLTGAGGYTF. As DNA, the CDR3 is TGTGCCAGCAGTTACCTGACAGGGGCCGGTGGCTACACCTTC.

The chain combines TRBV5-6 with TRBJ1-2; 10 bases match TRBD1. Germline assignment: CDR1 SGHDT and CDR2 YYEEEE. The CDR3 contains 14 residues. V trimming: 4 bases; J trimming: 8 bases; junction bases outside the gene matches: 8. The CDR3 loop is CASSPDRGRGGYTF. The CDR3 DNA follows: TGTGCCAGCAGCCCTGACAGGGGGCGAGGAGGCTACACCTTC.

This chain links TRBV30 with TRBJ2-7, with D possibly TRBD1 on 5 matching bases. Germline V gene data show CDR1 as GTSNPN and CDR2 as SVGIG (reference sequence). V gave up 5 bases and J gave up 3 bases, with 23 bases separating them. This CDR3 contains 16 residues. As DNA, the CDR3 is TGTGCCTGGGCTAACTATCGACAGTCTTCCTTCTACGAGCAGTACTTC. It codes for CAWANYRQSSFYEQYF.

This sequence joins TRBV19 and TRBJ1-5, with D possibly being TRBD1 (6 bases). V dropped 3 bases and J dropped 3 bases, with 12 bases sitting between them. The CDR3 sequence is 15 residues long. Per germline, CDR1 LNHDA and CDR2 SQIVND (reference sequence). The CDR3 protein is CASSMVQGYNQPQHF. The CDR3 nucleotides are TGTGCCAGTAGTATGGTACAGGGCTACAATCAGCCCCAGCATTTT.

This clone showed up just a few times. The CDR3 region has the DNA TGCGCCAGCAGCTTAAGTTTAACCAGGGGACAATCCTATGGCTACACCTTC. It codes for CASSLSLTRGQSYGYTF. The J gene is TRBJ1-2, the V gene TRBV5-1; D perhaps matches TRBD1 (6 bases). This CDR3 has 17 residues. V shed 2 bases and J shed 4 bases, with 21 bases lying between them. Per the germline V gene, CDR1 is SGHRS and CDR2 is YFSETQ. The full variable domain, rest sourced from reference TRBV5-1 and TRBJ1-2, is KAGVTQTPRYLIKTRGQQVTLSCSPISGHRSVSWYQQTPGQGLQFLFEYFSETQRNKGNFPGRFSGRQFSNSRSEMNVSTLELGDSALYLCASSLSLTRGQSYGYTFGSGTRLTVV.

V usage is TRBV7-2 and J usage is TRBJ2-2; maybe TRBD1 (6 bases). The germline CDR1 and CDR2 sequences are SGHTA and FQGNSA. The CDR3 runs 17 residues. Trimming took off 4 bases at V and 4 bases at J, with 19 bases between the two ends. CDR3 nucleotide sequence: TGTGCCAGCAGCTCCCCCACGACAGGCTTAATCACCGGGGAGCTGTTTTTT. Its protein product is CASSSPTTGLITGELFF.

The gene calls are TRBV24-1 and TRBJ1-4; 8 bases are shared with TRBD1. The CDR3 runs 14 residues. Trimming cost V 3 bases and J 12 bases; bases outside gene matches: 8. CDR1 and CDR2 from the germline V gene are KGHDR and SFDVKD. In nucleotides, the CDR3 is TGTGCCACCAGTGATACGAGACGACAGGGGCAACTGTTTTTT. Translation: CATSDTRRQGQLFF.

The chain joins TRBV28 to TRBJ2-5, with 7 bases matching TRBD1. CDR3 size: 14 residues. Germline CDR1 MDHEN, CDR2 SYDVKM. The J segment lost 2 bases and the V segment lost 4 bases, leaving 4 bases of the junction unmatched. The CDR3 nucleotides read TGTGCCAGCAGTTCCCGGGACAGTCAAGAGACCCAGTACTTC. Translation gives CASSSRDSQETQYF.

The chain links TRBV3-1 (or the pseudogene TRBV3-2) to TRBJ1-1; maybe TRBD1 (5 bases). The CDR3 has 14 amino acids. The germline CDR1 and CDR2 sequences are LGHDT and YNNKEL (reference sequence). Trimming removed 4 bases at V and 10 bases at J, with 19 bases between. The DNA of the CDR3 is TGTGCCAGCAGCCCCAGGGTGGCAGTTTGGTCAGCTTTCTTT. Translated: CASSPRVAVWSAFF.

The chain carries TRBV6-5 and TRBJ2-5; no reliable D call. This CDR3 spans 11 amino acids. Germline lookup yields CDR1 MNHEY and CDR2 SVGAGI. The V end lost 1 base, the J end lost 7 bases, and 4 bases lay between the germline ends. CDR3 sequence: CASSYFGTQYF. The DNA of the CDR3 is TGTGCCAGCAGTTACTTCGGGACCCAGTACTTC.

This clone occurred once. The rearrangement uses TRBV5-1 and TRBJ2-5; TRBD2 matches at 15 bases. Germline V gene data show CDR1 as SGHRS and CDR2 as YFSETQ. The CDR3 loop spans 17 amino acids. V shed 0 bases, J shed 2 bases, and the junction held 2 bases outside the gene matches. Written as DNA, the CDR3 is TGCGCCAGCAGCTTGGGGACTAGCGGGGGGGCTCAAGAGACCCAGTACTTC. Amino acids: CASSLGTSGGAQETQYF.

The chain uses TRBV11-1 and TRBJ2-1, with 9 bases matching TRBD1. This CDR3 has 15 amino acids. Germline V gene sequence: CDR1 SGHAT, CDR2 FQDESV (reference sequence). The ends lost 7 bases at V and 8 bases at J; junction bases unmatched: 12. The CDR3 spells CASIPGQGFVHEQFF. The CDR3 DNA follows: TGTGCCAGCATCCCGGGACAGGGCTTCGTCCATGAGCAGTTCTTC. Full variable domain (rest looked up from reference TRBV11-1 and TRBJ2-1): EAEVAQSPRYKITEKSQAVAFWCDPISGHATLYWYRQILGQGPELLVQFQDESVVDDSQLPKDRFSAERLKGVDSTLKIQPAELGDSAMYLCASIPGQGFVHEQFFGPGTRLTVL.

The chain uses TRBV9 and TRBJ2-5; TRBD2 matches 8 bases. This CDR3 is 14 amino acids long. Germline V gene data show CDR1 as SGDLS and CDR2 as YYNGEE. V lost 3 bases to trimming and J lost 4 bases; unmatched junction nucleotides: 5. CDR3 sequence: CASSAIGGVETQYF. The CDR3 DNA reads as TGTGCCAGCAGCGCCATCGGGGGGGTAGAGACCCAGTACTTC.

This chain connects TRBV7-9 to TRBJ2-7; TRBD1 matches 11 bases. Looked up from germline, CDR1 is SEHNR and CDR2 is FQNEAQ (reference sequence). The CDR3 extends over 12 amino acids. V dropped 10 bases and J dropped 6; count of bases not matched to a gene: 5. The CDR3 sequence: CATRTGGSEQYF. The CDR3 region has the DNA TGTGCCACCCGGACAGGGGGCTCCGAGCAGTACTTC.

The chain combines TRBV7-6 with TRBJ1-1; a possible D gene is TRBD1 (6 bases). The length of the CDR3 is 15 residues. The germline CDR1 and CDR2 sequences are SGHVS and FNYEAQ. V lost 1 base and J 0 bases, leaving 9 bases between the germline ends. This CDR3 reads CASSLGTAVNTEAFF. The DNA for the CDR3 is TGTGCCAGCAGCTTAGGGACAGCAGTGAACACTGAAGCTTTCTTT.

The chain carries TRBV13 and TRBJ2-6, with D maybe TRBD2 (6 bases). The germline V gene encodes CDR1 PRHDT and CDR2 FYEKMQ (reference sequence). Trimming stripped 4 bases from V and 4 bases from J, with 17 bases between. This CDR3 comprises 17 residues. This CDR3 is CASSSRDSQAGANVLTF. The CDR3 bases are TGTGCCAGCAGCTCGCGGGACTCCCAGGCCGGGGCCAACGTCCTGACTTTC.